Below are 12 T cell receptor beta chains sequenced from a single sample in a study of CD8+CD57+ T cells in acquired aplastic anemia. Genomic DNA provided the template from which TCR beta VDJ and CDR3 profiles were obtained. TCRdb ran MiXCR on the reads and lists one entry per CDR3 protein. The data hold over 150,000 distinct CDR3 sequences, with about 48% observed a single time. CD8+CD57+ cell expansion had been shown by flow cytometry in patients chosen for sequencing. Sequencing used sorted CD4+, CD8+, or CD8+CD57+ T cells (not recorded which) from PBMCs. These TCRs come from a human donor with aplastic anemia.

This clonotype was seen a few times. CDR3 DNA: TGTGCCAGCAGTCTAAGCCCGAACACTGAAGCTTTCTTT. Encoded protein: CASSLSPNTEAFF. The chain is built from TRBV6-1 and TRBJ1-1; D is unclear. The CDR3 contains 13 residues. Germline V gene sequence: CDR1 MNHNS, CDR2 SASEGT. The V end lost 5 bases, the J end lost 1 base, and 8 bases lay between the germline ends.

The genes are TRBV15 and TRBJ2-2; perhaps TRBD1 as D (5 bases). Germline values: CDR1 LNHNV, CDR2 YYDKDF (reference sequence). The V end lost 2 bases, the J end lost 0 bases, and 13 bases lay between the germline ends. The CDR3 runs 17 residues. The CDR3 DNA reads TGTGCCACCAGCAGAATCCAGGGCTGTGCGAACACCGGGGAGCTGTTTTTT. Translated, it gives CATSRIQGCANTGELFF.

This sequence joins TRBV11-2 and TRBJ2-7, with no clear D. Per germline, CDR1 SGHAT and CDR2 FQNNGV. The V end was cut by 2 bases, the J end by 0 bases, with 11 bases between. CDR3 size: 15 residues. CDR3 bases: TGTGCCAGCAGCTTAACGGCAATTAGCTCCTACGAGCAGTACTTC. As protein: CASSLTAISSYEQYF.

The V and J genes are TRBV9 and TRBJ2-3; D unresolved. The germline V gene encodes CDR1 SGDLS and CDR2 YYNGEE. V lost 4 bases, J lost 6 bases, and 9 bases lay in between. The CDR3 spans 12 residues. CDR3 nucleotide sequence: TGTGCCAGCAGCTTCGGAGCCGATACGCAGTATTTT. Residues: CASSFGADTQYF.

This sequence joins TRBV9 and TRBJ2-7; 14 nucleotides align to TRBD2. This CDR3 has 16 amino acids. Looked up from germline, CDR1 is SGDLS and CDR2 is YYNGEE. V shed 4 bases, J shed 1 base, and the junction held 4 bases outside the gene matches. CDR3 sequence: CASSTGTSGGSYEQYF. CDR3 sequence (DNA): TGTGCCAGCAGCACAGGGACTAGCGGGGGATCCTACGAGCAGTACTTC.

The chain employs TRBV10-3 and TRBJ2-5; D is undetermined. The CDR3 has 11 amino acids. V lost 3 bases and J 5 bases, leaving 4 bases between the germline ends. CDR1 ENHRY and CDR2 SYGVKD come from the germline V gene. The CDR3: CAISEGETQYF. The CDR3 DNA sequence: TGTGCCATCAGTGAAGGTGAGACCCAGTACTTC.

This clonotype has more than one count but fewer than ten. The rearrangement joins TRBV10-3 to TRBJ1-1, with D perhaps matching TRBD1 (6 bases). Germline CDR1 and CDR2: ENHRY and SYGVKD. There are 15 residues in the CDR3. The V end was cut by 7 bases, the J end by 4 bases, with 19 bases between. CDR3 region: CAITDGYRVGTEAFF. In nucleotides, the CDR3 is TGTGCCATCACCGATGGGTACAGGGTCGGCACTGAAGCTTTCTTT.

The chain employs TRBV6-4 and TRBJ2-1; possibly TRBD1 for D (6 bases). Germline CDR1 reads MRHNA; CDR2 reads SNTAGT. The V gene lost 1 base and the J gene lost 3 bases, with 16 bases spanning the gap. The CDR3 is made up of 17 amino acids. The CDR3 loop is CASSDWDLTGNYNEQFF. The CDR3, as DNA: TGTGCCAGCAGTGACTGGGACCTAACAGGGAACTACAATGAGCAGTTCTTC.

V usage is TRBV5-4 and J usage is TRBJ2-3; 10 nucleotides align to TRBD2. The length of the CDR3 is 16 residues. V lost 2 bases, J lost 9 bases, and 12 bases stayed unmatched. The germline V gene has CDR1 SGHNT and CDR2 YYREEE (reference sequence). The CDR3 nucleotides read TGTGCCAGCAGCTTCGCGAAGCGGGGGGGCCCCGGGACGCAGTATTTT. Its protein product is CASSFAKRGGPGTQYF.

This clonotype appeared many times. The chain employs TRBV5-1 and TRBJ2-2, with no clear D. This CDR3 comprises 12 residues. V lost 3 bases to trimming and J lost 3 bases, with 3 bases between them. From germline, CDR1 is SGHRS and CDR2 YFSETQ. CDR3 region: CASSYHTGELFF. For the CDR3, the DNA is TGCGCCAGCAGCTATCACACCGGGGAGCTGTTTTTT.

For this clonotype: One end of the junction varies from germline; a read error may be responsible. The chain combines TRBV24-1 with TRBJ2-2, with D possibly TRBD2 on 5 matching bases. CDR1 and CDR2 from the germline V gene are KGHDR and SFDVKD. CDR3 length equals 15 residues. CDR3 nucleotides: TGTGCCACCAGTGTGGGAACAGAAAACACCGGGGAGCTGCTTTTT. Amino acids: CATSVGTENTGELLF.

The chain employs TRBV20-1 and TRBJ2-7; no definite D call. There are 14 residues in the CDR3. Deletions cut 6 bases from V and 4 bases from J, with 19 bases between. Germline lookup yields CDR1 DFQATT and CDR2 SNEGSKA (reference sequence). In DNA form, the CDR3 reads TGCAGTGCCAGCCAAGATAAGGGTGGATACGAGCAGTACTTC. It encodes CSASQDKGGYEQYF.